The clone carrying this T cell receptor (beta chain) was seen ten or more times. Beta-chain TCR CDR3 regions were amplified from RNA transcripts. HTBI primers were used in a first-round RT-PCR, which preceded a second-round multiplex PCR. One entry per CDR3 protein, called by TCRdb with MiXCR from the multiplex PCR reads. The table includes more than 1,000,000 distinct CDR3 sequences, less than 45% detected once. The sample originates from a study of Graves' ophthalmopathy and Graves' hyperthyroidism. Study-level background: If no ophthalmopathy appeared within 18 months of follow-up, hyperthyroidism was termed stable.

Patients were diagnosed from clinical symptoms, serum thyroxine, TRAb, thyroid ultrasound and orbital computed tomography. The clonotype originates from an adult man with Graves' hyperthyroidism. The sequenced sample was peripheral blood or thyroid tissue (not recorded which).

The CDR3 region is CASRPGRTDNSPLHF. CDR3 bases: TGTGCCAGCAGACCGGGACGGACGGATAATTCACCCCTCCACTTT. The chain joins TRBV6-2 or TRBV6-3 to TRBJ1-6; D possibly corresponds to TRBD1 (5 bases). This CDR3 spans 15 amino acids. Per germline, CDR1 MNHEY and CDR2 SVGEGT. V was clipped by 6 bases and J by 5 bases, with 14 bases between them.